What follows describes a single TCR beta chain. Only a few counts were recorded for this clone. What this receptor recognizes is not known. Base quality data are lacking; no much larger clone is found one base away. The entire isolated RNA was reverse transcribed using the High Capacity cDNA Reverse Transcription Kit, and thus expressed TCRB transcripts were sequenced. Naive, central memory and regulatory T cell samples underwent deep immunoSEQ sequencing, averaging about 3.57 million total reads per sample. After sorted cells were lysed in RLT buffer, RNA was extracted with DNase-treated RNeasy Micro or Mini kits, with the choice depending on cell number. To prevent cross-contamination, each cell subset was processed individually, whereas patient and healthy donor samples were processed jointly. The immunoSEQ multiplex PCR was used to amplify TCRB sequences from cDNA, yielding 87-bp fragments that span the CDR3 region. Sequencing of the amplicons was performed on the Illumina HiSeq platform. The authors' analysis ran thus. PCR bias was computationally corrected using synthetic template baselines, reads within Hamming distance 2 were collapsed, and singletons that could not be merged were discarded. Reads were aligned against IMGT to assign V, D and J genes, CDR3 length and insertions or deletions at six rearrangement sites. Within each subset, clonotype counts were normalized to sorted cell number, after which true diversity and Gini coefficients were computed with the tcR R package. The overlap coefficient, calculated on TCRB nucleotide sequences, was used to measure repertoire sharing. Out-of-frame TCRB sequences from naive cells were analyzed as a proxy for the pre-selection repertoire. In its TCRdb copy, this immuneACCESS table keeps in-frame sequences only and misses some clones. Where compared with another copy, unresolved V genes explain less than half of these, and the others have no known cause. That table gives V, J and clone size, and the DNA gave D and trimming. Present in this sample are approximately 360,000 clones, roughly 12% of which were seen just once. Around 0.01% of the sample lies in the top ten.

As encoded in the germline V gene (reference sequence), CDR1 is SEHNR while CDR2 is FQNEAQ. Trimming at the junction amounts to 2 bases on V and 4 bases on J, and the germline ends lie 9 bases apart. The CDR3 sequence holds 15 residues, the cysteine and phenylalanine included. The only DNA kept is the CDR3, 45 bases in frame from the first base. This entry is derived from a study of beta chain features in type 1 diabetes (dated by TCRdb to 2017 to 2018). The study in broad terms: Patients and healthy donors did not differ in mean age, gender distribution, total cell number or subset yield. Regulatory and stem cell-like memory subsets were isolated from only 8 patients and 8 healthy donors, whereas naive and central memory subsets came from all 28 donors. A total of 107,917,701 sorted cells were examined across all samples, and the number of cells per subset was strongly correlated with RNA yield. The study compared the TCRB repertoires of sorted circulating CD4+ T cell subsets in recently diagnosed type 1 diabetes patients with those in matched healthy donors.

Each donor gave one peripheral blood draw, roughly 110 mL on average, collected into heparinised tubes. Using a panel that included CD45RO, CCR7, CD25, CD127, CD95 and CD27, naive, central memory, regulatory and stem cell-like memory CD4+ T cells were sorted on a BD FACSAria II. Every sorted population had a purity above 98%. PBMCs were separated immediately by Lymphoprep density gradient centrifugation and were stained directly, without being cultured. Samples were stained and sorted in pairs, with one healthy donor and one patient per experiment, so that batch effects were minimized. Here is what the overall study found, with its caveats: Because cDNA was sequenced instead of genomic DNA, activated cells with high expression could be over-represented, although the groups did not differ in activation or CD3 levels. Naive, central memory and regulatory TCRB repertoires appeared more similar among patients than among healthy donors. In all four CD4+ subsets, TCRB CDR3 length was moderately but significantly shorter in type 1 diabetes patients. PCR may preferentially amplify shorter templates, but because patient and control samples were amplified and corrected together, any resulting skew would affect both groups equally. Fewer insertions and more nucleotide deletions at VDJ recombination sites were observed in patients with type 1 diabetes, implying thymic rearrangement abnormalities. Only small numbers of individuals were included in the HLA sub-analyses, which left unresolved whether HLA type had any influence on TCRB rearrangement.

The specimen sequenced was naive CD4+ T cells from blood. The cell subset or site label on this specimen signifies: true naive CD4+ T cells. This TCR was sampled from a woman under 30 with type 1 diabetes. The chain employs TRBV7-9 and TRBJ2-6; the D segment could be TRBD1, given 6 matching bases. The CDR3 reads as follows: CASSLRQGGANVLTF. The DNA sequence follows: TGTGCCAGCAGCTTAAGGCAGGGGGGGGCCAACGTCCTGACTTTC. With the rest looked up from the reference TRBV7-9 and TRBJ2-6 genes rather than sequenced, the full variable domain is DTGVSQNPRHKITKRGQNVTFRCDPISEHNRLYWYRQTLGQGPEFLTYFQNEAQLEKSRLLSDRFSAERPKGSFSTLEIQRTEQGDSAMYLCASSLRQGGANVLTFGAGSRLTVL.